The 29 T cell receptor beta chains below were found in one sample sequenced in a study of shared clonotypes between healthy human individuals. Some clones are missing from TCRdb's copy, which holds only in-frame ones; the method was immunoSEQ multiplex PCR. The table shows about 680,000 clones, with roughly nine tenths occurring only once. CD45RO-negative, CCR7-positively selected cells formed the naive CD8 fraction, excluding terminally differentiated effector memory CD45RA+ cells. The sample taken for sequencing was naive CD8+ T cells sorted from blood. The receptors stem from a man aged 30 to 39 in good health.

This chain joins TRBV5-4 and TRBJ2-1; a weak D match, TRBD2 (5 bases). The CDR3 runs 13 residues. V was cut by 0 bases and J by 16 bases, with 17 bases left in between. Germline CDR1 reads SGHNT; CDR2 reads YYREEE (reference sequence). CDR3 residues: CASSLVPAGAFFF. The CDR3 bases are TGTGCCAGCAGCTTGGTTCCGGCGGGTGCGTTCTTCTTC.

This clone was observed once. The identical CDR3 is also encoded by other nucleotide sequences in the sample. This chain links TRBV11-2 with TRBJ2-3; D is uncertain. Germline V gene lookup returns CDR1 SGHAT and CDR2 FQNNGV. Trimming stripped 1 base from V and 6 bases from J, with 5 bases between. This CDR3 has 12 amino acids. The DNA of the CDR3 is TGTGCCAGCAGCTTAGTTCCGGATACGCAGTATTTT. Translating gives CASSLVPDTQYF.

The genes are TRBV6-6 and TRBJ2-7; TRBD1 matches at 7 bases. Germline CDR1 reads MNHNY; CDR2 reads SVGAGI (reference sequence). J lost 3 bases, V lost 5 bases, and 13 bases had no gene match. This CDR3 is built from 16 residues. This CDR3 is CASSSSRDSFNYEQYF. The CDR3 coding sequence is TGTGCCAGCAGTAGTTCCCGGGACAGTTTTAACTACGAGCAGTACTTC.

The chain couples TRBV15 to TRBJ2-1; 8 bases match TRBD2. There are 16 residues in the CDR3. The germline gives CDR1 LNHNV, CDR2 YYDKDF (reference sequence). V shed 2 bases and J 0 bases; nucleotides not matched to a gene: 3. The CDR3 DNA sequence: TGTGCCACCAGCAGATCCGGGACTAGCTCCTACAATGAGCAGTTCTTC. The encoded protein is CATSRSGTSSYNEQFF.

The V and J genes are TRBV19 and TRBJ1-4; a weak D match, TRBD1 (6 bases). Germline assignment: CDR1 LNHDA and CDR2 SQIVND (reference sequence). Trimming took 5 bases from V and 4 from J, leaving 14 bases between them. The CDR3 is 15 amino acids. The CDR3 loop reads CASSADSSLNEKLFF. CDR3 in DNA: TGTGCCAGTAGTGCGGACAGCTCACTTAATGAAAAACTGTTTTTT.

The J gene is TRBJ1-2, the V gene TRBV11-2, with 7 bases fitting TRBD1. V dropped 3 bases and J dropped 3; count of bases not matched to a gene: 4. Germline V gives CDR1 SGHAT, CDR2 FQNNGV. The CDR3 contains 14 residues. As DNA, the CDR3 is TGTGCCAGCAGCTTTACAGGGGTCTACTATGGCTACACCTTC. Amino acid sequence: CASSFTGVYYGYTF.

The chain is built from TRBV6-5 and TRBJ1-5, with a tentative D call TRBD1 (6 bases). CDR1 and CDR2 from the germline V gene are MNHEY and SVGAGI. V was trimmed by 7 bases and J by 4 bases, leaving 11 bases between them. The CDR3 is 13 amino acids. CDR3 DNA sequence: TGTGCCAGCACCCCCCAGGGGAATCAGCCCCAGCATTTT. This gives the protein CASTPQGNQPQHF.

V and J are TRBV4-2 and TRBJ2-7; the D is unclear. The CDR3 runs 15 residues. Germline V gene data show CDR1 as LGHNA and CDR2 as YNFKEQ. Trimming pared 0 bases from V and 0 bases from J, leaving 9 bases between. The CDR3 is CASSQDRTVSYEQYF. For the CDR3, the DNA is TGTGCCAGCAGCCAAGATCGAACTGTCTCCTACGAGCAGTACTTC.

The chain joins TRBV5-4 to TRBJ2-2, with TRBD1 identical over 8 bases. The CDR3 runs to 16 residues. Germline CDR1 and CDR2: SGHNT and YYREEE (reference sequence). V was pared by 4 bases and J by 2 bases, with 7 bases of the junction left unmatched. Written as DNA, the CDR3 is TGTGCCAGCAGCCCACCGGGACAGGTTAACACCGGGGAGCTGTTTTTT. This codes for CASSPPGQVNTGELFF.

The rearrangement links TRBV4-1 to TRBJ1-5; D unclear. Per germline, CDR1 MGHRA and CDR2 YSYEKL. This CDR3 spans 14 amino acids. The ends were cut back, 0 bases at V and 4 bases at J, with 7 bases in the middle. CDR3 nucleotides: TGCGCCAGCAGCCAAGAGGGCCTTAATCAGCCCCAGCATTTT. Translation gives CASSQEGLNQPQHF.

The chain uses TRBV11-2 and TRBJ2-3; D possibly corresponds to TRBD1 (5 bases). Trimming stripped 5 bases from V and 1 base from J, with 16 bases between. The CDR3 has 16 amino acids. Germline V gives CDR1 SGHAT, CDR2 FQNNGV. The DNA of the CDR3 is TGTGCCAGCAGCAACCCGGTCAAAGGGGGCACAGATACGCAGTATTTT. Protein sequence: CASSNPVKGGTDTQYF.

V is TRBV10-1 and J is TRBJ2-2, with TRBD1 matching over 10 bases. The germline V gene encodes CDR1 WNHNN and CDR2 SYGVQD (reference sequence). With V trimmed by 2 bases and J by 4 bases, 4 bases remained unmatched. The CDR3 totals 16 residues. In DNA, the CDR3 is TGCGCCAGCAGTGAGGCGAGGACAGGGGGCACCGGGGAGCTGTTTTTT. This translates into CASSEARTGGTGELFF.

This clone was observed once. The CDR3 DNA sequence: TGTGCCAGCAGCCCTCGCCTGGGGGGACCCACTGAAGCTTTCTTT. This encodes CASSPRLGGPTEAFF. The chain recombines TRBV7-9 with TRBJ1-1; possibly TRBD1 for D (5 bases). Trimming removed 5 bases at V and 4 bases at J, with 17 bases between. This CDR3 contains 15 residues. The germline CDR1 and CDR2 sequences are SEHNR and FQNEAQ (reference sequence).

This clone was seen just once. The chain combines TRBV11-2 with TRBJ2-7, with TRBD1 identical over 8 bases. Germline V gene data show CDR1 as SGHAT and CDR2 as FQNNGV. This CDR3 spans 14 amino acids. V trimming: 5 bases; J trimming: 2 bases; junction bases outside the gene matches: 5. CDR3 amino acids: CASSTGTGTYEQYF. The CDR3 coding sequence is TGTGCCAGCAGCACGGGGACAGGAACCTACGAGCAGTACTTC.

V and J are TRBV5-8 and TRBJ1-3; 7 bases match TRBD1. CDR3 length: 13 amino acids. The V and J ends lost 3 bases and 3 bases, in that order; junction bases with no gene match: 0. Germline CDR1 and CDR2: SGHTS and YDEGEE. The DNA for the CDR3 is TGTGCCAGCAGCTGGGACAGTGGAAACACCATATATTTT. Encoded protein: CASSWDSGNTIYF. Full variable domain (missing parts from reference TRBV5-8 and TRBJ1-3): EAGVTQSPTHLIKTRGQQATLRCSPISGHTSVYWYQQALGLGLQFLLWYDEGEERNRGNFPPRFSGRQFPNYSSELNVNALELEDSALYLCASSWDSGNTIYFGEGSWLTVV.

This rearrangement joins TRBV11-3 to TRBJ2-5, with 14 bases identical to TRBD2. The end of the DNA aligns better with TRBJ2-7, so the J call may be wrong. The V gene's germline CDR1 is SGHNT and CDR2 YENEEA. This CDR3 contains 15 residues. The CDR3, as DNA: TGTGCCAGCAGCCTCCGGACTAGCGGGGGGAACGAGCAGTACTTC. Protein: CASSLRTSGGNEQYF.

The chain links TRBV28 to TRBJ2-7, with TRBD2 matching over 9 bases. Germline V CDR1 and CDR2: MDHEN, SYDVKM. J gave up 4 bases and V 6 bases, and 7 bases lay outside the gene matches. The CDR3 is 14 amino acids. As DNA, the CDR3 is TGTGCCAGCAGGTTGGGTAGCGGGAGTTACGAGCAGTACTTC. Translating it yields CASRLGSGSYEQYF.

The V and J genes are TRBV2 and TRBJ2-3; 9 positions match TRBD1. This CDR3 contains 14 residues. Losses at the gene ends were 8 bases for V and 2 bases for J; bases not matched to a gene: 5. Germline V lookup: CDR1 SNHLY, CDR2 FYNNEI. The chain's CDR3 is CASEGQGYTDTQYF. The CDR3 DNA reads as TGTGCCAGCGAGGGACAGGGTTACACAGATACGCAGTATTTT.

This clone has only one observation. The rearrangement uses TRBV15 and TRBJ2-5; D is perhaps TRBD1 (6 bases). Trimming left V 0 bases short and J 5 bases short, with 25 bases between. Germline lookup yields CDR1 LNHNV and CDR2 YYDKDF (reference sequence). The CDR3 runs to 19 residues. The CDR3 loop reads CATSRDLTMVDRGWETQYF. The CDR3 nucleotides are TGTGCCACCAGCAGAGATTTGACGATGGTGGACAGAGGGTGGGAGACCCAGTACTTC.

The genes are TRBV11-2 and TRBJ2-3, with TRBD2 identical over 7 bases. Losses at the gene ends were 1 base for V and 4 bases for J; bases not matched to a gene: 8. The CDR3 is made up of 16 amino acids. CDR1 and CDR2 (germline): SGHAT, FQNNGV. The CDR3 loop is CASSLGTGGSPDTQYF. The DNA of the CDR3 is TGTGCCAGCAGCTTAGGTACCGGCGGGAGCCCAGATACGCAGTATTTT.

The gene calls are TRBV7-9 and TRBJ2-7; 7 positions agree with TRBD1. Germline V gene sequence: CDR1 SEHNR, CDR2 FQNEAQ (reference sequence). This CDR3 contains 15 residues. Trimming at V came to 5 bases and at J to 3 bases, leaving 10 bases not matched to a gene. The CDR3 sequence is CASSHRDSRDYEQYF. In nucleotides, the CDR3 is TGTGCCAGCAGCCACCGGGACAGCCGGGACTACGAGCAGTACTTC. Variable domain in full (rest from reference TRBV7-9 and TRBJ2-7): DTGVSQNPRHKITKRGQNVTFRCDPISEHNRLYWYRQTLGQGPEFLTYFQNEAQLEKSRLLSDRFSAERPKGSFSTLEIQRTEQGDSAMYLCASSHRDSRDYEQYFGPGTRLTVT.

This chain connects TRBV19 to TRBJ2-2, with D unclear. The CDR3 loop spans 14 amino acids. Germline CDR1 is LNHDA and CDR2 is SQIVND (reference sequence). Trimming stripped 3 bases from V and 2 bases from J, with 7 bases between. CDR3 amino acids: CASSMVENTGELFF. The CDR3 DNA is TGTGCCAGTAGTATGGTGGAAAACACCGGGGAGCTGTTTTTT. Together with reference TRBV19 and TRBJ2-2, the CDR3 gives the full variable domain: DGGITQSPKYLFRKEGQNVTLSCEQNLNHDAMYWYRQDPGQGLRLIYYSQIVNDFQKGDIAEGYSVSREKKESFPLTVTSAQKNPTAFYLCASSMVENTGELFFGEGSRLTVL.

The rearrangement joins TRBV7-9 to TRBJ2-7; 9 positions match TRBD2. CDR3 size: 16 residues. J gave up 0 bases and V 5 bases, and 8 bases lay outside the gene matches. The germline CDR1 and CDR2 sequences are SEHNR and FQNEAQ (reference sequence). The CDR3 loop is CASSPTSGLSSYEQYF. DNA of the CDR3: TGTGCCAGCAGCCCAACTAGCGGGTTAAGCTCCTACGAGCAGTACTTC.

V is TRBV5-4 and J is TRBJ2-1; possibly TRBD2 for D (7 bases). The CDR3 extends over 14 amino acids. The V gene's germline CDR1 is SGHNT and CDR2 YYREEE (reference sequence). V lost 1 base, J lost 6 bases, and 11 bases lay in between. CDR3 residues: CASSLSGGRNEQFF. CDR3 bases: TGTGCCAGCAGCTTGTCCGGGGGGCGCAATGAGCAGTTCTTC.

The CDR3 region has the DNA TGTGCCAGCAGAGGGGACAGGGCCAATCAGCCCCAGCATTTT. This encodes CASRGDRANQPQHF. This chain links TRBV2 with TRBJ1-5, with 9 bases matching TRBD1. V was pared by 6 bases and J by 3 bases, with 3 bases of the junction left unmatched. The CDR3 extends over 14 amino acids. Germline V gene data show CDR1 as SNHLY and CDR2 as FYNNEI.

The J gene is TRBJ1-2, the V gene TRBV21-1; the table's D call, TRBD1, has no DNA check behind it. TRBV21-1 is a pseudogene. CDR3 size: 15 residues. Here the CDR3 reads CASSKAGRDEYGYTF. DNA for the CDR3: TGTGCCAGCAGCAAAGCCGGCAGGGATGAATATGGCTACACCTTC.

This clone appeared a single time. The chain has TRBV7-3 and TRBJ2-1; TRBD2 agrees at 7 bases. CDR3 length equals 15 residues. The V and J ends lost 2 bases and 8 bases, in that order; junction bases with no gene match: 9. Per germline, CDR1 SGHTA and CDR2 FQGTGA. The CDR3 bases are TGTGCCAGCAGCTTATTGGGCGGGAGTGTCTATGAGCAGTTCTTC. As protein: CASSLLGGSVYEQFF.

The V gene is TRBV28, the J gene TRBJ2-7, with D maybe TRBD1 (5 bases). Germline CDR1 is MDHEN and CDR2 is SYDVKM. V was pared by 6 bases and J by 6 bases, with 9 bases between. CDR3 size: 11 residues. CDR3 amino acids: CASRAGAEQYF. CDR3 nucleotide sequence: TGTGCCAGCAGAGCTGGGGCCGAGCAGTACTTC. The entire variable domain, with the rest obtained from reference TRBV28 and TRBJ2-7, is as follows: DVKVTQSSRYLVKRTGEKVFLECVQDMDHENMFWYRQDPGLGLRLIYFSYDVKMKEKGDIPEGYSVSREKKERFSLILESASTNQTSMYLCASRAGAEQYFGPGTRLTVT.

The rearrangement uses TRBV4-1 and TRBJ2-7; D ambiguous. The germline V and J ends were trimmed by 0 bases and 3 bases, with 15 bases remaining between them. This CDR3 spans 16 amino acids. CDR1 and CDR2 from the germline V gene are MGHRA and YSYEKL. CDR3 DNA sequence: TGCGCCAGCAGCCAAGATAGGAGCTTCTCCTTCTACGAGCAGTACTTC. Its protein product is CASSQDRSFSFYEQYF.